The present T cell receptor (beta chain) was sequenced within a study of control samples from healthy donors and cancer patients. Turning to this clone: Other DNA sequences from this sample encode an identical CDR3 as well.

The table came from immunoSEQ multiplex PCR; TCRdb's copy has only in-frame clones and leaves some out. This repertoire shows tens of thousands of clones, 84% found once; its top ten account for around 2.8%. Germline V gene sequence: CDR1 SEHNR, CDR2 FQNEAQ (reference sequence). Between the trimmed V and J ends, which lost 5 bases and 4 bases, there was a span of 11 bases. This CDR3 is built from 13 residues. Sequencing input: PBMCs. The J gene is TRBJ1-1, the V gene TRBV7-9, with D possibly being TRBD1 (5 bases). The sequence came from a woman between 45 and 60 years old with lung cancer. The CDR3 nucleotides read TGTGCCAGCAGCACCCAGGGAGGCACTGAAGCTTTCTTT. It codes for CASSTQGGTEAFF.